The source of this T cell receptor beta chain is a study of cytotoxic CD8 clonotypes in ibrutinib-treated CLL. Study in general: Per sample, productive templates averaged approximately 260,000 and productive rearrangements averaged roughly 91,000.

Germline-derived CDR1 and CDR2 are SEHNR and FQNEAQ (reference sequence). V was clipped by 5 bases and J by 3 bases, with 16 bases between them. This CDR3 is built from 15 residues. Generated by immunoSEQ multiplex PCR, the TCRdb table keeps only in-frame clones and is missing some. The sample lists about 200,000 clones; 79% were seen once. The chain combines TRBV7-9 with TRBJ2-5; a weak D match, TRBD2 (6 bases). The source of this sequence is a human donor with chronic lymphocytic leukemia. Here the sequenced sample was PBMCs, taken after 12 months of ibrutinib treatment. The CDR3 region is CASSPGGAGKETQYF. As DNA, the CDR3 is TGTGCCAGCAGCCCCGGAGGGGCAGGGAAAGAGACCCAGTACTTC.